This paragraph covers one TCR beta chain sequence. TCRdb re-derived calls from the RT-PCR reads in MiXCR, one entry per CDR3 protein. The table has 750,000 to 850,000 distinct CDR3 sequences, around 20% seen once. V lost 7 bases and J lost 6; bases outside the gene matches: 9. Germline V lookup: CDR1 SNHLY, CDR2 FYNNEI. The length of the CDR3 is 14 residues. These data are taken from a study of response to subunit inactivated influenza vaccine. The chain employs TRBV2 and TRBJ2-4; 7 bases are shared with TRBD1. This TCR came from a middle-aged man who received an inactivated influenza vaccine. The sample in question was PBMCs from blood, obtained more than 4 days after vaccination. In nucleotides, the CDR3 is TGTGCCAGCACCACCGGGACAGCCTCAAACATTCAGTACTTC. Translation gives CASTTGTASNIQYF. Looking up the rest from reference TRBV2 and TRBJ2-4 gives the full variable domain: EPEVTQTPSHQVTQMGQEVILRCVPISNHLYFYWYRQILGQKVEFLVSFYNNEISEKSEIFDDQFSVERPDGSNFTLKIRSTKLEDSAMYFCASTTGTASNIQYFGAGTRLSVL.